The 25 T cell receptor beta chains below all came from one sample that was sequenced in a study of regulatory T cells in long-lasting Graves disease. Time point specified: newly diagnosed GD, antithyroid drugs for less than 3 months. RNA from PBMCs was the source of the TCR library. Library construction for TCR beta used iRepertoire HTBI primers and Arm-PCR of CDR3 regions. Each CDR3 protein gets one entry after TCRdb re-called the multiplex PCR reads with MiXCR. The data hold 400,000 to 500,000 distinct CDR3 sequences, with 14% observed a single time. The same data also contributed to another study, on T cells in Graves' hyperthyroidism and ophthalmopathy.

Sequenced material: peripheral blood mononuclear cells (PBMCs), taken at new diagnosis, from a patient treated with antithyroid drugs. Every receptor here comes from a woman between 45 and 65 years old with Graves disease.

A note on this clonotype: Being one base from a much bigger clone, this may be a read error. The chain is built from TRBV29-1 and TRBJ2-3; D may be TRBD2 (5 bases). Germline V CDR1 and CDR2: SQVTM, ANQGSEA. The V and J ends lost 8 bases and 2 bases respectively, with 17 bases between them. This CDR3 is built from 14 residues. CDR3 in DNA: TGCAGCTTTGGATCAACGGGAAACACAGATACGCAGTATTTT. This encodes CSFGSTGNTDTQYF.

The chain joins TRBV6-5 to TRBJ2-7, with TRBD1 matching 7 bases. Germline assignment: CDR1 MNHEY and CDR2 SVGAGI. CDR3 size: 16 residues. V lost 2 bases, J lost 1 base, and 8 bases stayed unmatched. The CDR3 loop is CASSYKSGQTSYEQYF. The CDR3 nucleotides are TGTGCCAGCAGTTACAAGTCGGGACAGACGTCCTACGAGCAGTACTTC.

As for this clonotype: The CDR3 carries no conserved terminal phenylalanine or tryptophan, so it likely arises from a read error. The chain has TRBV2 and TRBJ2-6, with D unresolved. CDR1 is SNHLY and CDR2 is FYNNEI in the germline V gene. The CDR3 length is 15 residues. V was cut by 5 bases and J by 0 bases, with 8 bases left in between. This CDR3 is CASSRRASGANVLTL. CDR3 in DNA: TGTGCCAGCAGTAGACGGGCCTCTGGGGCCAACGTCCTGACTCTC.

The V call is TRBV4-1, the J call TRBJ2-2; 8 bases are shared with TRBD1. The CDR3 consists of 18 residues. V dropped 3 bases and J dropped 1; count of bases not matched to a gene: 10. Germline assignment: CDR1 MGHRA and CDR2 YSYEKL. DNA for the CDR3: TGCGCCAGCAGCCACCAATTCAGTGGGACAGGGAACACCGGGGAGCTGTTTTTT. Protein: CASSHQFSGTGNTGELFF.

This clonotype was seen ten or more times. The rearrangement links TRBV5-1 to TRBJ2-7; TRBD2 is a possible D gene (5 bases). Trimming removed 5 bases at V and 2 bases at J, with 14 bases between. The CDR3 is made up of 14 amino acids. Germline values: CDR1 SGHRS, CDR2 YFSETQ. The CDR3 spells CASSLFDGTYEQYF. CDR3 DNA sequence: TGCGCCAGCAGTTTGTTCGACGGGACCTACGAGCAGTACTTC.

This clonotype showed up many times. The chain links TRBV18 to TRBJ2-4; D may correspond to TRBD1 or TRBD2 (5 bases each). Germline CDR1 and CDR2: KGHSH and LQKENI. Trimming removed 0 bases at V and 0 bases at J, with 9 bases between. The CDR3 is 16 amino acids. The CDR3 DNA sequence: TGTGCCAGCTCACCACCAGGGGAGTTAGCCAAAAACATTCAGTACTTC. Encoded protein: CASSPPGELAKNIQYF.

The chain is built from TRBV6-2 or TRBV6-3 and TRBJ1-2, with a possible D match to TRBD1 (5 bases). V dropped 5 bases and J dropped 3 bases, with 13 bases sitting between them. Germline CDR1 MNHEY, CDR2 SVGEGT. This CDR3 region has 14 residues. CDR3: CASSIAQGYYGYTF. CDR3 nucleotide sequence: TGTGCCAGCAGTATTGCCCAGGGATACTATGGCTACACCTTC.

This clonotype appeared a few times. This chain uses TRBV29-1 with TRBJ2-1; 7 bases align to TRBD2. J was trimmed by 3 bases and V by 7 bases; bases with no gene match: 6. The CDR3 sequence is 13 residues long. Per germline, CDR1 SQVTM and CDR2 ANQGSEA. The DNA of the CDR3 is TGCAGCGCAGTGACTAGCAACTACAATGAGCAGTTCTTC. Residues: CSAVTSNYNEQFF.

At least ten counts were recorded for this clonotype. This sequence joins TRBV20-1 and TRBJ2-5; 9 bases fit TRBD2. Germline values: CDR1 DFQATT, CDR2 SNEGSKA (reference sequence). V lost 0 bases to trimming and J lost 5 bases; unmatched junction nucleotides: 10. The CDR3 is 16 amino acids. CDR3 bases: TGCAGTGCTAGAGATCTCCTGGCGGGAGGGGTGGAGACCCAGTACTTC. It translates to CSARDLLAGGVETQYF.

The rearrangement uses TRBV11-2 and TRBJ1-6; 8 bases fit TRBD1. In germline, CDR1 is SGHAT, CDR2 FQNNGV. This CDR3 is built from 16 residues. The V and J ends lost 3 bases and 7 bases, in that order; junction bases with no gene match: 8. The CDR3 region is CASSFSSTGENSPLHF. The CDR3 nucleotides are TGTGCCAGCAGCTTTTCCTCGACAGGGGAGAATTCACCCCTCCACTTT.

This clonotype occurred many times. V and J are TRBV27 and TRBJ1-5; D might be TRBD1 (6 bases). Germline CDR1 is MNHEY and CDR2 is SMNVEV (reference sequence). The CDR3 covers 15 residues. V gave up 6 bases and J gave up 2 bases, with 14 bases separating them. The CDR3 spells CASRGLPGGNQPQHF. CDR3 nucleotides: TGTGCCAGCAGGGGCCTCCCAGGGGGCAATCAGCCCCAGCATTTT.

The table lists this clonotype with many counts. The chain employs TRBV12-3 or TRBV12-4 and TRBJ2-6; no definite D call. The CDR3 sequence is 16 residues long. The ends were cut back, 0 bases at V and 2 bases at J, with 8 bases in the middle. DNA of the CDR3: TGTGCCAGCAGTTTAGCGCAGTGGACTGGGGCCAACGTCCTGACTTTC. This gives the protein CASSLAQWTGANVLTF.

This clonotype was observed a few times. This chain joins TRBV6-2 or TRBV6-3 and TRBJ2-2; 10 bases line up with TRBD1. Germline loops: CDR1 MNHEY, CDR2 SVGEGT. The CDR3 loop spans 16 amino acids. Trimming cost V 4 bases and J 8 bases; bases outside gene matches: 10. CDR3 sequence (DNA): TGTGCCAGCAGTTTACGACAGGGGGCATTCAGTGGGGAGCTGTTTTTT. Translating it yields CASSLRQGAFSGELFF.

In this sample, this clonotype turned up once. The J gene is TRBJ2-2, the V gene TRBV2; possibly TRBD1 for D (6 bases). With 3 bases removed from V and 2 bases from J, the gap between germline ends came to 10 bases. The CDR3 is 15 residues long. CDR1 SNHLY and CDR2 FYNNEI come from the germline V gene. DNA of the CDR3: TGTGCCAGCAGTGATAACAGGGCCAACACCGGGGAGCTGTTTTTT. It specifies CASSDNRANTGELFF. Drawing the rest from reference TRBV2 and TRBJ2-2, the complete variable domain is EPEVTQTPSHQVTQMGQEVILRCVPISNHLYFYWYRQILGQKVEFLVSFYNNEISEKSEIFDDQFSVERPDGSNFTLKIRSTKLEDSAMYFCASSDNRANTGELFFGEGSRLTVL.

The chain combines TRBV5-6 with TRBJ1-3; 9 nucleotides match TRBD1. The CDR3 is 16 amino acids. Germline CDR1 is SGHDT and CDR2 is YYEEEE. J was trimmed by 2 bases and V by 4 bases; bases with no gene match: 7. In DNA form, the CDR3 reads TGTGCCAGCAGCACGGGACAGGGCTCGGCTGGAAACACCATATATTTT. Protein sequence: CASSTGQGSAGNTIYF.

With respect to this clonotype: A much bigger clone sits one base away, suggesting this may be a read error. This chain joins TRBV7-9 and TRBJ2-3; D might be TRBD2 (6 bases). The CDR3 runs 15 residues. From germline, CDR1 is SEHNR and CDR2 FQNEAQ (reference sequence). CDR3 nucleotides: TGTGCCGGCAGCTTAGCGGATCATAACACAGATACGCAGTATTTT. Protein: CAGSLADHNTDTQYF.

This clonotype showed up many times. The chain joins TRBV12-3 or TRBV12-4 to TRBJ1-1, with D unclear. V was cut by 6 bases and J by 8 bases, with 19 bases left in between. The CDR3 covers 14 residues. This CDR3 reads CASSPTDGGLEAFF. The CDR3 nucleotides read TGTGCCAGCAGCCCCACGGACGGAGGGTTGGAAGCTTTCTTT.

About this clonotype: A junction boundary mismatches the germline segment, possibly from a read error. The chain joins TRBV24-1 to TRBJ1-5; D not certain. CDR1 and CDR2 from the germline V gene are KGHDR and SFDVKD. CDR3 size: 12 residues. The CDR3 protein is CASSYPGQPQHF. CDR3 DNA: TGTGCCAGCAGTTACCCAGGTCAGCCCCAGCATTTT.

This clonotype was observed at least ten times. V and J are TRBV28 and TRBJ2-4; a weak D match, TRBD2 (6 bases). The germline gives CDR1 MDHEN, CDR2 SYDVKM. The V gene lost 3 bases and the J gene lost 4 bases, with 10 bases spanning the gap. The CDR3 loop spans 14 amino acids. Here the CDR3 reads CASSFPDYKNIQYF. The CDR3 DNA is TGTGCCAGCAGTTTCCCGGACTATAAAAACATTCAGTACTTC.

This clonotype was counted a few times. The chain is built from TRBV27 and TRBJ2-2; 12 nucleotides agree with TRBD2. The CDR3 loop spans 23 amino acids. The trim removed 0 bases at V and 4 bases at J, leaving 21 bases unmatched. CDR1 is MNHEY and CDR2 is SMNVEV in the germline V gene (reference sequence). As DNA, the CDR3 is TGTGCCAGCAGTTTATCCCAGTTTTCGGCTGGACTAGCGGGAAGAGGGGGCACCGGGGAGCTGTTTTTT. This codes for CASSLSQFSAGLAGRGGTGELFF.

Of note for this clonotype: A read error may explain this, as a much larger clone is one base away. The CDR3 loop reads CASTSGLAAYEQYF. The CDR3 DNA reads TGTGCCAGCACCTCGGGACTAGCGGCCTACGAGCAGTACTTC. The chain links TRBV13 to TRBJ2-7; 11 positions agree with TRBD2. The germline V gene encodes CDR1 PRHDT and CDR2 FYEKMQ (reference sequence). With 7 bases clipped from V and 2 bases from J, the junction kept 4 bases outside the gene matches. CDR3 length: 14 residues.

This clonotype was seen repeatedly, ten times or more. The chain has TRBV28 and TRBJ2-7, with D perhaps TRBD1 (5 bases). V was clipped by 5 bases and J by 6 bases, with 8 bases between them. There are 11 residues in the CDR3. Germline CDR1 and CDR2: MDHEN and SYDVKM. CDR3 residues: CASSKGVEQYF. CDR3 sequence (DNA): TGTGCCAGCAGTAAAGGGGTCGAGCAGTACTTC.

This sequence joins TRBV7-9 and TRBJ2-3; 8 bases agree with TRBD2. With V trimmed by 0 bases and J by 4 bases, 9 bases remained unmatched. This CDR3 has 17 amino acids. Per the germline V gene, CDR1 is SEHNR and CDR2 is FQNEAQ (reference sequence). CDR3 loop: CASSLAGDGRAPDTQYF. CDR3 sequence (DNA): TGTGCCAGCAGCTTAGCTGGTGACGGGAGGGCTCCAGATACGCAGTATTTT.

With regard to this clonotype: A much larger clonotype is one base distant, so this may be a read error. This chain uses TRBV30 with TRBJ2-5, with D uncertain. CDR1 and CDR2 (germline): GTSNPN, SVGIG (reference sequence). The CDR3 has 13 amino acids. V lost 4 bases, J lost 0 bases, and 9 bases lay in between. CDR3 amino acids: CAWTVADQETQYF. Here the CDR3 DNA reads TGTGCCTGGACTGTGGCAGACCAAGAGACCCAGTACTTC.

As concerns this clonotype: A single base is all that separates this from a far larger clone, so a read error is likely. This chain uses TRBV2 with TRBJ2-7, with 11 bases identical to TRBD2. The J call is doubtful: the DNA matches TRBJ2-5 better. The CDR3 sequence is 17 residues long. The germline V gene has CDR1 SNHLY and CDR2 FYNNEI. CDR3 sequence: CASGEAWTSGLQETQYF. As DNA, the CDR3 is TGTGCCAGCGGTGAAGCGTGGACTAGCGGGCTACAAGAGACCCAGTACTTC.